This TCR beta chain was found in a study of blood T cell repertoires in COVID-19. Study-level background: Acute-phase and convalescent COVID-19 samples originated in the United States, Italy and Spain.

Using immunoSEQ multiplex PCR, the repertoire was profiled, and TCRdb retains in-frame clones only, with some absent. The sample has 150,000 to 200,000 clones; roughly 84% are singletons. This CDR3 contains 17 residues. The trim removed 0 bases at V and 2 bases at J, leaving 5 bases unmatched. Looked up from germline, CDR1 is SGHRS and CDR2 is YFSETQ. This clonotype was obtained from a man older than 75 with COVID-19, enrolled during active disease. Sequencing input: peripheral blood. The V gene is TRBV5-1, the J gene TRBJ1-4; 9 nucleotides line up with TRBD1. This CDR3 reads CASSLAGQGSTNEKLFF. DNA of the CDR3: TGCGCCAGCAGCTTGGCCGGACAGGGGAGCACTAATGAAAAACTGTTTTTT. The full variable domain, rest sourced from reference TRBV5-1 and TRBJ1-4, is KAGVTQTPRYLIKTRGQQVTLSCSPISGHRSVSWYQQTPGQGLQFLFEYFSETQRNKGNFPGRFSGRQFSNSRSEMNVSTLELGDSALYLCASSLAGQGSTNEKLFFGSGTQLSVL.